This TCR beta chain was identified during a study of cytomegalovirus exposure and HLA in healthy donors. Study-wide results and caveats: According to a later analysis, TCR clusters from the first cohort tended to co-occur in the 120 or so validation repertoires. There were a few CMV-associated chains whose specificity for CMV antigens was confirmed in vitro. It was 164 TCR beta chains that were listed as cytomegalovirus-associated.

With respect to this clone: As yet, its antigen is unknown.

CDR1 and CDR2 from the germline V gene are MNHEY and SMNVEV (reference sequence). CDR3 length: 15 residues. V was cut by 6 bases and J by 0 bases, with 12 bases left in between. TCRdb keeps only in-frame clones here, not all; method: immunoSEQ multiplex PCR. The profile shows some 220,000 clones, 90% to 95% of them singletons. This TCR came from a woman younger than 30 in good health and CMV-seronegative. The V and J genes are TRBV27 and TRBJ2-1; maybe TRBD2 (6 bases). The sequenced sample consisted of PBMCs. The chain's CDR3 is CASSVAEGSYNEQFF. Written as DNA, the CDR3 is TGTGCCAGCAGCGTAGCGGAAGGCTCCTACAATGAGCAGTTCTTC.